The 25 T cell receptor beta chains presented below share a single source sample, sequenced in a study of blood T cell repertoires in COVID-19. Sequenced by immunoSEQ multiplex PCR; TCRdb stores in-frame clones only, minus some. The sample includes 320,000 or so clones, around 90% of them seen just once. Sequencing input: PBMCs or T cells enriched from blood (not recorded which). The receptors shown here come from a man aged 55 to 70 who had recovered from COVID-19.

Worth noting for this clone: Other DNA sequences from this sample encode an identical CDR3 as well. This sequence joins TRBV6-5 and TRBJ2-7; D is perhaps TRBD2 (5 bases). CDR3 length: 13 amino acids. Trimming removed 6 bases at V and 1 base at J, with 10 bases between. From germline, CDR1 is MNHEY and CDR2 SVGAGI. Here the CDR3 reads CASRRTESYEQYF. The DNA of the CDR3 is TGTGCCAGCAGGAGGACTGAGTCCTACGAGCAGTACTTC.

The count of this clone is one. V is TRBV7-8 and J is TRBJ1-1, with 9 positions matching TRBD1. Germline loops: CDR1 SGHVS, CDR2 FQNEAQ. The CDR3 totals 17 residues. V gave up 0 bases and J gave up 1 base; unmatched junction bases: 6. The CDR3 reads CASSLALTGGGNTEAFF. The CDR3 bases are TGTGCCAGCAGCTTAGCATTAACAGGGGGCGGGAACACTGAAGCTTTCTTT. The variable domain in full, with the rest retrieved from reference TRBV7-8 and TRBJ1-1, is GAGVSQSPRYKVAKRGQDVALRCDPISGHVSLFWYQQALGQGPEFLTYFQNEAQLDKSGLPSDRFFAERPEGSVSTLKIQRTQQEDSAVYLCASSLALTGGGNTEAFFGQGTRLTVV.

The genes are TRBV3-1 (or the pseudogene TRBV3-2) and TRBJ2-3, with no clear D. Germline V gives CDR1 LGHDT, CDR2 YNNKEL (reference sequence). The CDR3 contains 16 residues. V lost 1 base and J lost 1, with 12 bases in between. The CDR3 region is CASSQGAEAGTDTQYF. The CDR3 DNA follows: TGTGCCAGCAGCCAAGGTGCCGAGGCGGGCACAGATACGCAGTATTTT.

The gene calls are TRBV6-5 and TRBJ2-3; 9 bases line up with TRBD2. The trim removed 6 bases at V and 3 bases at J, leaving 1 base unmatched. This CDR3 contains 13 residues. CDR1 is MNHEY and CDR2 is SVGAGI in the germline V gene. The CDR3: CASRGLATDTQYF. Written as DNA, the CDR3 is TGTGCCAGCAGGGGACTAGCAACAGATACGCAGTATTTT.

Here the CDR3 DNA reads TGCGCCAGCAGCGGGACAGGGGCGACCGGTGATACGCAGTATTTT. Its protein is CASSGTGATGDTQYF. This chain uses TRBV5-1 with TRBJ2-3; 10 positions match TRBD1. This CDR3 region has 15 residues. Trimming at V came to 4 bases and at J to 6 bases, leaving 8 bases not matched to a gene. The V gene's germline CDR1 is SGHRS and CDR2 YFSETQ.

V usage is TRBV21-1 and J usage is TRBJ1-6; the table calls TRBD1, which could not be checked here. TRBV21-1 is described as a pseudogene. The CDR3 contains 18 residues. CDR3 nucleotides: TGTGCCAGCAGCAATTCTAGACAGGCTAGCTCCTATAATTCACCCCTCCACTTT. Translating it yields CASSNSRQASSYNSPLHF.

The chain has TRBV2 and TRBJ1-1, with unresolved D. This CDR3 comprises 12 residues. V lost 0 bases and J 11 bases, leaving 10 bases between the germline ends. Germline V gives CDR1 SNHLY, CDR2 FYNNEI. DNA for the CDR3: TGTGCCAGCAGTGAAGCGAGGCCGGAGGCTTTCTTT. It yields the protein CASSEARPEAFF.

The CDR3 here is CASSPLESYEQYF. Written as DNA, the CDR3 is TGTGCCAGCTCACCCCTGGAGTCCTACGAGCAGTACTTC. The chain has TRBV18 and TRBJ2-7; D is ambiguous. V lost 3 bases to trimming and J lost 1 base, with 7 bases between them. CDR3 length: 13 residues. The germline gives CDR1 KGHSH, CDR2 LQKENI.

The V and J genes are TRBV6-5 and TRBJ1-5; D may be TRBD1 (6 bases). V lost 6 bases to trimming and J lost 5 bases, with 14 bases between them. The CDR3 is 14 residues long. CDR1 MNHEY and CDR2 SVGAGI come from the germline V gene. This CDR3 reads CASSPGTNYQPQHF. The CDR3 DNA is TGTGCCAGCAGCCCCGGGACAAACTATCAGCCCCAGCATTTT.

The genes are TRBV5-1 and TRBJ2-7; TRBD2 matches at 12 bases. CDR1 is SGHRS and CDR2 is YFSETQ in the germline V gene. Trimming removed 1 base from V and 2 bases from J; junction bases left unmatched: 13. CDR3 length: 19 amino acids. The CDR3 DNA reads TGCGCCAGCAGCTTGTACCCCTGGACTAGCGGGAATGGGGCCTACGAGCAGTACTTC. Protein sequence: CASSLYPWTSGNGAYEQYF.

This clone occurred a few times. This chain links TRBV5-1 with TRBJ2-1; 7 bases are shared with TRBD2. Germline lookup yields CDR1 SGHRS and CDR2 YFSETQ. This CDR3 has 16 amino acids. Trimming removed 0 bases from V and 0 bases from J; junction bases left unmatched: 3. The CDR3 DNA reads as TGCGCCAGCAGCTTGGCTGGCGGGAGCTCCTACAATGAGCAGTTCTTC. Residues: CASSLAGGSSYNEQFF. Filled out from reference TRBV5-1 and TRBJ2-1, the complete variable domain reads KAGVTQTPRYLIKTRGQQVTLSCSPISGHRSVSWYQQTPGQGLQFLFEYFSETQRNKGNFPGRFSGRQFSNSRSEMNVSTLELGDSALYLCASSLAGGSSYNEQFFGPGTRLTVL.

This clone was seen a single time. The chain is built from TRBV19 and TRBJ1-1, with 8 bases lining up with TRBD1. CDR1 and CDR2 (germline): LNHDA, SQIVND (reference sequence). The J segment lost 6 bases and the V segment lost 5 bases, leaving 8 bases of the junction unmatched. The length of the CDR3 is 14 residues. In DNA, the CDR3 is TGTGCCAGTAGTTCCCTCGCAGGGGGCTCTGAAGCTTTCTTT. This translates into CASSSLAGGSEAFF.

The chain has TRBV2 and TRBJ2-5, with 8 nucleotides matching TRBD2. V trimming: 10 bases; J trimming: 1 base; junction bases outside the gene matches: 5. CDR1 and CDR2 from the germline V gene are SNHLY and FYNNEI. The CDR3 is 13 amino acids. In nucleotides, the CDR3 is TGTGCCACCTTAGCGGGGCTCCAAGAGACCCAGTACTTC. Translation: CATLAGLQETQYF.

The chain links TRBV7-3 to TRBJ2-2; 14 nucleotides match TRBD2. The CDR3 sequence is 18 residues long. Germline V lookup: CDR1 SGHTA, CDR2 FQGTGA. With 1 base clipped from V and 7 bases from J, the junction kept 8 bases outside the gene matches. The CDR3 nucleotides read TGTGCCAGCAGCTTAATAGGACTAGCGGGAGGAGAGGTCGGGGAGCTGTTTTTT. Its translation: CASSLIGLAGGEVGELFF.

The chain joins TRBV11-3 to TRBJ1-1, with unresolved D. The V end lost 6 bases, the J end lost 1 base, and 15 bases lay between the germline ends. Germline V gene sequence: CDR1 SGHNT, CDR2 YENEEA. The CDR3 covers 15 residues. The DNA for the CDR3 is TGTGCCAGCAGTCGCAGGAGGTCGGCGAACACTGAAGCTTTCTTT. It specifies CASSRRRSANTEAFF.

The chain carries TRBV6-6 and TRBJ1-1; TRBD1 is a possible D gene (6 bases). CDR1 and CDR2 from the germline V gene are MNHNY and SVGAGI (reference sequence). The germline V and J ends were trimmed by 5 bases and 7 bases, with 11 bases remaining between them. This CDR3 has 12 residues. The DNA for the CDR3 is TGTGCCAGCAGTGATGACAGGTTTGAAGCTTTCTTT. Protein: CASSDDRFEAFF.

On this clone: Other nucleotide sequences in the sample specify the same CDR3. The chain carries TRBV5-1 and TRBJ1-1; 8 bases agree with TRBD1. CDR3 length equals 15 residues. V lost 0 bases to trimming and J lost 1 base; unmatched junction nucleotides: 2. CDR1 is SGHRS and CDR2 is YFSETQ in the germline V gene. The CDR3 region is CASSLAGQGNTEAFF. In DNA form, the CDR3 reads TGCGCCAGCAGCTTGGCCGGACAGGGGAACACTGAAGCTTTCTTT. Full variable domain (missing parts from reference TRBV5-1 and TRBJ1-1): KAGVTQTPRYLIKTRGQQVTLSCSPISGHRSVSWYQQTPGQGLQFLFEYFSETQRNKGNFPGRFSGRQFSNSRSEMNVSTLELGDSALYLCASSLAGQGNTEAFFGQGTRLTVV.

The chain carries TRBV5-4 and TRBJ2-7, with 7 bases that match TRBD2. This CDR3 has 16 residues. Germline V gene data show CDR1 as SGHNT and CDR2 as YYREEE (reference sequence). Unmatched junction bases numbered 11, after V lost 0 bases and J lost 5 bases. CDR3 protein: CASSLDGRWSGNEQYF. The CDR3 DNA is TGTGCCAGCAGCTTGGACGGCCGCTGGAGCGGGAACGAGCAGTACTTC. The full variable domain, with the rest looked up from reference TRBV5-4 and TRBJ2-7, is ETGVTQSPTHLIKTRGQQVTLRCSSQSGHNTVSWYQQALGQGPQFIFQYYREEENGRGNFPPRFSGLQFPNYSSELNVNALELDDSALYLCASSLDGRWSGNEQYFGPGTRLTVT.

This clone occurred once. The chain couples TRBV4-2 to TRBJ2-7; D call uncertain. Trimming left V 1 base short and J 0 bases short, with 10 bases between. Germline values: CDR1 LGHNA, CDR2 YNFKEQ. The CDR3 covers 15 residues. The CDR3 region has the DNA TGTGCCAGCAGCCAAGTGCTAGGAACCTCCTACGAGCAGTACTTC. It is translated as CASSQVLGTSYEQYF.

The V gene is TRBV18, the J gene TRBJ2-1; D is possibly TRBD2 (5 bases). The V gene lost 1 base and the J gene lost 3 bases, with 16 bases spanning the gap. Germline CDR1 reads KGHSH; CDR2 reads LQKENI. The CDR3 is 17 amino acids. CDR3 in amino acids: CASSPRSGALDYNEQFF. The CDR3 coding sequence is TGTGCCAGCTCACCACGGAGCGGCGCCCTCGACTACAATGAGCAGTTCTTC.

This chain links TRBV4-1 with TRBJ2-5, with TRBD2 matching over 13 bases. The V segment lost 0 bases and the J segment 4 bases; nucleotides outside the gene matches: 2. This CDR3 is built from 16 residues. Germline V gene sequence: CDR1 MGHRA, CDR2 YSYEKL. The CDR3 DNA reads as TGCGCCAGCAGCCAAGAAACTAGCGGGAGGGGAGAGACCCAGTACTTC. It specifies CASSQETSGRGETQYF.

V gene TRBV9 combines with J gene TRBJ2-7; the D gene is possibly TRBD2 (5 bases). Per the germline V gene, CDR1 is SGDLS and CDR2 is YYNGEE. Trimming took off 0 bases at V and 0 bases at J, with 7 bases between the two ends. This CDR3 contains 14 residues. Here the CDR3 reads CASSVDGNSYEQYF. The CDR3 region has the DNA TGTGCCAGCAGCGTAGACGGGAACTCCTACGAGCAGTACTTC.

The chain has TRBV11-3 and TRBJ2-3, with D maybe TRBD1 (6 bases). Germline V gene lookup returns CDR1 SGHNT and CDR2 YENEEA. V lost 5 bases and J 0 bases, leaving 12 bases between the germline ends. CDR3 size: 15 residues. CDR3 DNA sequence: TGTGCCAGCAGCCCCAGGGGAGCCAGCACAGATACGCAGTATTTT. Its translation: CASSPRGASTDTQYF.

The chain uses TRBV7-9 and TRBJ2-1; 12 bases match TRBD2. With 3 bases clipped from V and 10 bases from J, the junction kept 10 bases outside the gene matches. The germline CDR1 and CDR2 sequences are SEHNR and FQNEAQ (reference sequence). This CDR3 is 16 amino acids long. CDR3 residues: CASSLPRLAGEGEQFF. As DNA, the CDR3 is TGTGCCAGCAGCTTGCCGCGACTAGCGGGAGAGGGGGAGCAGTTCTTC. The complete variable domain, with remaining parts taken from reference TRBV7-9 and TRBJ2-1, reads DTGVSQNPRHKITKRGQNVTFRCDPISEHNRLYWYRQTLGQGPEFLTYFQNEAQLEKSRLLSDRFSAERPKGSFSTLEIQRTEQGDSAMYLCASSLPRLAGEGEQFFGPGTRLTVL.

This sequence joins TRBV6-5 and TRBJ2-7, with 10 bases matching TRBD1. Germline CDR1 is MNHEY and CDR2 is SVGAGI. The V segment lost 4 bases and the J segment 5 bases; nucleotides outside the gene matches: 5. The CDR3 has 14 residues. The CDR3, as DNA: TGTGCCAGCAGTTGGGACAGGGGAACGGACGAGCAGTACTTC. It is translated as CASSWDRGTDEQYF.